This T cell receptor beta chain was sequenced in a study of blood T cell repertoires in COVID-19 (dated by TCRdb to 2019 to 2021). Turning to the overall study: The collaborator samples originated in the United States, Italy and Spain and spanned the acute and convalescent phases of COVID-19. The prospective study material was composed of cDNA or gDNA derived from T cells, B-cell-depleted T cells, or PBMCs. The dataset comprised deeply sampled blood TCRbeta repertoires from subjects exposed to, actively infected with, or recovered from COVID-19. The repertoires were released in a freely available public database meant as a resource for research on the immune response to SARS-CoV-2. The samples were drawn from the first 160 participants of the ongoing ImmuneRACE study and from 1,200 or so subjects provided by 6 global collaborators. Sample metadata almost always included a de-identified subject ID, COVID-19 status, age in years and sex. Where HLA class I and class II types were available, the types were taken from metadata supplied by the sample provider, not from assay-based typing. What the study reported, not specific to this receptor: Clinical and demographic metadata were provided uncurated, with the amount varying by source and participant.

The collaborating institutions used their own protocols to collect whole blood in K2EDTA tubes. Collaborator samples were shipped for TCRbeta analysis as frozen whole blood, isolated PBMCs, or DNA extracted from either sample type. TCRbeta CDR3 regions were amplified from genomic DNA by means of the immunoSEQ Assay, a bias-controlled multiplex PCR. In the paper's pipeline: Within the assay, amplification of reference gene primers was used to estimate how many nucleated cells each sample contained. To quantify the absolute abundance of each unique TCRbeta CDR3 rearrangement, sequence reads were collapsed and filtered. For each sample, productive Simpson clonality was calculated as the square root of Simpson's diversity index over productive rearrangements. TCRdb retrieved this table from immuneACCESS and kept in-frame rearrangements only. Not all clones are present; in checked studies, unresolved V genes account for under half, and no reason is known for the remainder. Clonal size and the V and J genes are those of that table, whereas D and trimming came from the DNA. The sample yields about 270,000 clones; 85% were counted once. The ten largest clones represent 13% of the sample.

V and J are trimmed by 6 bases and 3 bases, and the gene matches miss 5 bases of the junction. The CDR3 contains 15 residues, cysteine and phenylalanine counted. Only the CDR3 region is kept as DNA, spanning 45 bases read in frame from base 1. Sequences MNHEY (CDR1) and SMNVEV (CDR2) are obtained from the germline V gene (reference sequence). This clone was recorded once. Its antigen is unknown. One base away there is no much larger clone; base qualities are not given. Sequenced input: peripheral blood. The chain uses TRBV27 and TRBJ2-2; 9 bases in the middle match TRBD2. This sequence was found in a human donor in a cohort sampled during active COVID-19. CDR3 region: CASRGGLAYTGELFF. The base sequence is TGTGCCAGCAGGGGGGGACTAGCCTACACCGGGGAGCTGTTTTTT.